The 20 T cell receptor beta chains in this list originate from one sample, sequenced in a study of vaccination and CD4 T cells after COVID-19. The treatment: roughly 10-day PBMC culture with coronavirus spike peptide pools or control peptides (ViraFEST assay). The Oncomine TCR Beta short-read assay was applied to DNA of cultured CD4+ T cells. TCRdb passed the PCR reads through MiXCR, listing each CDR3 protein once. This table holds under 20,000 distinct CDR3 sequences, roughly 24% found once. Their cognate antigens are unknown. The sequenced material came from cultured CD4+ T cells from blood. The receptor source for this set is a human donor with COVID-19.

This rearrangement joins TRBV20-1 to TRBJ1-5; no clear D. The V end lost 3 bases, the J end lost 7 bases, and 7 bases lay between the germline ends. The CDR3 contains 11 residues. Germline loops: CDR1 DFQATT, CDR2 SNEGSKA (reference sequence). The CDR3 is CSARAGQPQHF. The CDR3 nucleotides are TGCAGTGCTAGGGCGGGCCAGCCCCAGCATTTT.

The rearrangement links TRBV6-1 to TRBJ2-5; D gene ambiguous. The germline V and J ends were trimmed by 3 bases and 5 bases, with 13 bases remaining between them. The CDR3 length is 14 residues. Germline CDR1 reads MNHNS; CDR2 reads SASEGT. The CDR3 protein is CASSEYYRRETQYF. The CDR3 DNA sequence: TGTGCCAGCAGTGAGTACTACCGCCGGGAGACCCAGTACTTC.

This clonotype was seen more than once but under ten times. This CDR3 is CASSPKGGNRREKLFF. The CDR3 DNA reads TGTGCCAGCAGTCCCAAGGGGGGAAATCGGCGTGAAAAACTGTTTTTT. V usage is TRBV6-2 or TRBV6-3 and J usage is TRBJ1-4; maybe TRBD1 (6 bases). Germline V gene sequence: CDR1 MNHEY, CDR2 SVGEGT. This CDR3 comprises 16 residues. Trimming removed 5 bases at V and 7 bases at J, with 20 bases between.

This chain uses TRBV10-3 with TRBJ2-1, with D tentatively TRBD1 (6 bases). V lost 3 bases and J 9 bases, leaving 21 bases between the germline ends. In germline, CDR1 is ENHRY, CDR2 SYGVKD. This CDR3 comprises 16 residues. CDR3 amino acids: CAISDPRRGSVSEQFF. In DNA, the CDR3 is TGTGCCATCAGTGACCCCCGCAGGGGAAGTGTGAGTGAGCAGTTCTTC.

This clonotype was seen only a few times. The chain couples TRBV5-8 to TRBJ1-1; maybe TRBD1 (6 bases). V was clipped by 4 bases and J by 0 bases, with 13 bases between them. Germline loops: CDR1 SGHTS, CDR2 YDEGEE. The CDR3 is 15 residues long. CDR3 sequence (DNA): TGTGCCAGCAGCGGCTGGGGGCTCCTGAACACTGAAGCTTTCTTT. Protein: CASSGWGLLNTEAFF. The full variable domain, with the rest looked up from reference TRBV5-8 and TRBJ1-1, is EAGVTQSPTHLIKTRGQQATLRCSPISGHTSVYWYQQALGLGLQFLLWYDEGEERNRGNFPPRFSGRQFPNYSSELNVNALELEDSALYLCASSGWGLLNTEAFFGQGTRLTVV.

This clonotype was counted a few times. The chain uses TRBV11-3 and TRBJ2-7, with TRBD2 identical over 7 bases. This CDR3 contains 12 residues. V gave up 7 bases and J gave up 7 bases; unmatched junction bases: 7. Per germline, CDR1 SGHNT and CDR2 YENEEA. The CDR3: CASNSYGGEQYF. In DNA form, the CDR3 reads TGTGCCAGCAATTCATACGGGGGGGAGCAGTACTTC.

V usage is TRBV5-4 and J usage is TRBJ2-7, with TRBD1 matching 11 bases. The V gene end was trimmed by 1 base and the J gene end by 4 bases; junction bases not matched to a gene: 7. The CDR3 extends over 16 amino acids. Germline CDR1 is SGHNT and CDR2 is YYREEE (reference sequence). The CDR3: CASSLPGTGGKYEQYF. CDR3 in DNA: TGTGCCAGCAGCTTGCCCGGGACAGGGGGAAAGTACGAGCAGTACTTC.

This clonotype was found a few times. The chain employs TRBV7-9 and TRBJ2-3; D is unclear. The CDR3 length is 15 residues. Trimming took off 3 bases at V and 2 bases at J, with 12 bases between the two ends. Germline values: CDR1 SEHNR, CDR2 FQNEAQ (reference sequence). The CDR3 nucleotides read TGTGCCAGCAGCTTCGGAGAGTCCTTCACAGATACGCAGTATTTT. Translating it yields CASSFGESFTDTQYF.

By sample share, this clonotype is medium-sized. Sequence at one end of the junction differs from germline and may be a read error. V and J are TRBV2 and TRBJ1-5, with D possibly being TRBD1 (6 bases). The CDR3 is made up of 14 amino acids. Germline CDR1 and CDR2: SNHLY and FYNNEI. The CDR3 bases are TGTGCCAGCTGGTTCGGGGGGGCCAATCAGCCCCAACATTTT. This codes for CASWFGGANQPQHF.

The chain joins TRBV6-1 to TRBJ1-5; 7 bases are shared with TRBD1. The CDR3 runs to 15 residues. The germline V gene has CDR1 MNHNS and CDR2 SASEGT. The junction had 5 bases not matched to a gene; V was cut back by 4 bases and J by 2 bases. The CDR3 nucleotides read TGTGCCAGCAGTGGGGGACAGTCGGGCAATCAGCCCCAGCATTTT. Encoded protein: CASSGGQSGNQPQHF.

This clonotype is judged medium-sized (0.01 to 0.1%). V and J are TRBV7-2 and TRBJ1-5; D not resolved. Germline CDR1 SGHTA, CDR2 FQGNSA. V shed 1 base and J shed 0 bases, with 10 bases lying between them. CDR3 size: 16 residues. The CDR3 reads CASSLETVYSNQPQHF. CDR3 DNA sequence: TGTGCCAGCAGCTTAGAAACAGTCTATAGCAATCAGCCCCAGCATTTT.

V is TRBV6-5 and J is TRBJ2-1; 8 bases agree with TRBD2. The CDR3 runs to 15 residues. Germline CDR1 reads MNHEY; CDR2 reads SVGAGI. V was clipped by 2 bases and J by 4 bases; unmatched bases: 4. The CDR3 nucleotides are TGTGCCAGCAGTTACGCGACTAGCGTATACAATGAGCAGTTCTTC. Protein sequence: CASSYATSVYNEQFF.

This clonotype was observed a few times. The rearrangement joins TRBV6-5 to TRBJ1-2, with D uncertain. Trimming pared 2 bases from V and 7 bases from J, leaving 8 bases between. This CDR3 contains 12 residues. Germline values: CDR1 MNHEY, CDR2 SVGAGI. The CDR3 region has the DNA TGTGCCAGCAGTTACGGGCTGGGTGGCTACACCTTC. Its translation is CASSYGLGGYTF.

This clonotype was detected only once. The chain couples TRBV5-1 to TRBJ2-2, with 7 bases aligning to TRBD1. V lost 2 bases to trimming and J lost 3 bases; unmatched junction nucleotides: 4. Looked up from germline, CDR1 is SGHRS and CDR2 is YFSETQ. The CDR3 runs 15 residues. Written as DNA, the CDR3 is TGCGCCAGCAGCTTTGGGACAGATGACACCGGGGAGCTGTTTTTT. Translated, it gives CASSFGTDDTGELFF.

The chain links TRBV4-1 to TRBJ1-6, with D unclear. This CDR3 spans 17 amino acids. The germline V gene has CDR1 MGHRA and CDR2 YSYEKL. V gave up 1 base and J gave up 10 bases, with 20 bases separating them. The CDR3 coding sequence is TGCGCCAGCAGCCAAGTGGCAGAGCCCACGTCTAGCTCACCCCTCCACTTT. As protein: CASSQVAEPTSSSPLHF.

The CDR3 spells CAGREGNVEKLFF. The CDR3 DNA follows: TGTGCCGGTCGGGAGGGAAATGTTGAAAAACTGTTTTTT. The chain is built from TRBV19 and TRBJ1-4; D remains ambiguous. The CDR3 loop spans 13 amino acids. V was pared by 11 bases and J by 7 bases, with 17 bases between. Germline CDR1 LNHDA, CDR2 SQIVND (reference sequence).

The chain couples TRBV24-1 to TRBJ2-5; TRBD1 might be the D (5 bases). Per the germline V gene, CDR1 is KGHDR and CDR2 is SFDVKD. The CDR3 is 12 residues long. V was clipped by 9 bases and J by 1 base, with 8 bases between them. CDR3 DNA sequence: TGTGCCACCCGACAGACCCAAGAGACCCAGTACTTC. This sequence encodes CATRQTQETQYF.

The chain uses TRBV12-3 or TRBV12-4 and TRBJ2-2; TRBD2 is a possible D gene (6 bases). V lost 7 bases and J lost 3, with 18 bases in between. This CDR3 has 16 amino acids. The CDR3 nucleotides are TGTGCCAGCACCCAGTCTGGGGGGATCCACACCGGGGAGCTGTTTTTT. Protein product: CASTQSGGIHTGELFF.

Sample share makes this clonotype medium-sized (0.01 to 0.1%). The gene calls are TRBV20-1 and TRBJ2-5; 11 nucleotides align to TRBD2. CDR3 length: 16 amino acids. After removal of 4 bases from V and 5 bases from J, the junction contained 12 bases not matched to a gene. Germline lookup yields CDR1 DFQATT and CDR2 SNEGSKA (reference sequence). The CDR3 DNA follows: TGCAGTGCTACCCCCCGGGCTAGCGGGGGGAGGGAGACCCAGTACTTC. Translating it yields CSATPRASGGRETQYF.

This clonotype was seen once. The junction does not match germline at one end; this may be a read error. J is TRBJ1-1 and V is TRBV20-1; 8 bases agree with TRBD1. The length of the CDR3 is 12 residues. Germline V CDR1 and CDR2: DFQATT, SNEGSKA (reference sequence). The DNA of the CDR3 is TGCAGTGCCCCGGACAGGGCCCCCACACCCCGCTTT. As protein: CSAPDRAPTPRF.